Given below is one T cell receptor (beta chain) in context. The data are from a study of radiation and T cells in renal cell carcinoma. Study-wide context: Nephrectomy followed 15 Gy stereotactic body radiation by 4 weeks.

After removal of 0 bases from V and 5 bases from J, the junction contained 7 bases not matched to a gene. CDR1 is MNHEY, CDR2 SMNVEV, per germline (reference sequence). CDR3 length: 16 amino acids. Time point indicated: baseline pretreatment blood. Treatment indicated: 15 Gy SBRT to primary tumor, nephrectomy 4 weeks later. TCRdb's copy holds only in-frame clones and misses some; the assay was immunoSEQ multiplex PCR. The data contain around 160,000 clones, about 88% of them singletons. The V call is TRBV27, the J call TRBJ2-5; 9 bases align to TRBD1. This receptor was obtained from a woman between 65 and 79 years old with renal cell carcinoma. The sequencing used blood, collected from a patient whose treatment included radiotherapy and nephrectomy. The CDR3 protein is CASSLSSGTGWETQYF. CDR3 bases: TGTGCCAGCAGTTTATCTTCCGGGACAGGGTGGGAGACCCAGTACTTC.